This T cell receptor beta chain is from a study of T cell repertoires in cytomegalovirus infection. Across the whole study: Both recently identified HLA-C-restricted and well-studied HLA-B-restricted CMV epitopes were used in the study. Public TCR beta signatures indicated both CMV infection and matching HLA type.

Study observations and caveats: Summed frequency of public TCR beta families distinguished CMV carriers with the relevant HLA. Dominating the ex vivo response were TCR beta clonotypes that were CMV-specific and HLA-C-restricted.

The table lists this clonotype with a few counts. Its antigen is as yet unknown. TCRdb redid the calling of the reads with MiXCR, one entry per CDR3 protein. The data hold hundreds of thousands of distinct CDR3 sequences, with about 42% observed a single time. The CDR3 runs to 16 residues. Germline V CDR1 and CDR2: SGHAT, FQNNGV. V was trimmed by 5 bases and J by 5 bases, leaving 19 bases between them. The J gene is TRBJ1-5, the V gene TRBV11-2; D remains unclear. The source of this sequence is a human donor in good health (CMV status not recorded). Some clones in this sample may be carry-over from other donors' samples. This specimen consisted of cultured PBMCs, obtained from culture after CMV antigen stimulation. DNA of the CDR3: TGTGCCAGCAGCACCCGGGCCTGGGGTAAGGATCAGCCCCAGCATTTT. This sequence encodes CASSTRAWGKDQPQHF.